This TCR beta chain was found in a study of T-cell reconstitution after alpha-beta-depleted transplantation in children. V was pared by 4 bases and J by 5 bases, with 9 bases between. This CDR3 contains 12 residues. CDR1 SQVTM and CDR2 ANQGSEA come from the germline V gene. Unique molecular identifiers featured in how the TCRbeta library was prepared. Each CDR3 protein is one row after TCRdb ran MiXCR on the PCR reads. The table lists fewer than 700,000 distinct CDR3 sequences, over 10% of them singletons, with around 2.2% in the top ten. This clonotype has at least ten counts. Sequences were derived from PBMCs, mostly from graft donor cells, sampled 360 days after TCRalphabeta/CD19-depleted stem cell transplant. The receptor was isolated from a male patient aged 10 to 17 who had a stem cell transplant for acute myeloid leukemia, so the T cells may come from the graft donor. The chain combines TRBV29-1 with TRBJ2-1, with D perhaps assigned TRBD1 or TRBD2 (5 bases each). The CDR3 DNA is TGCAGCGTTGTGAGGGGAAACAATGAGCAGTTCTTC. Translation: CSVVRGNNEQFF.